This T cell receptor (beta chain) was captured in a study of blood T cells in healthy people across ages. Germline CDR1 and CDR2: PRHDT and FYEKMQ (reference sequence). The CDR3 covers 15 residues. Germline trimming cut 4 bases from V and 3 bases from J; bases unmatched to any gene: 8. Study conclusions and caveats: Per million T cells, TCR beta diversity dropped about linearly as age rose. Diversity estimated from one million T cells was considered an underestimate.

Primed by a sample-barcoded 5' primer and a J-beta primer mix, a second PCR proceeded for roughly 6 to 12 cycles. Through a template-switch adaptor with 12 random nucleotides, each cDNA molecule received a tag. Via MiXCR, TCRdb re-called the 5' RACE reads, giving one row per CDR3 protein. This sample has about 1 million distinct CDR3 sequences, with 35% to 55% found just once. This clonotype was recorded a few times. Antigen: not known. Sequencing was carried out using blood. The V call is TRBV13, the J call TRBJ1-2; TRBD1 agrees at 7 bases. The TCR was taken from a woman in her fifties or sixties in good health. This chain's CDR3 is CASSSRGGGDYGYTF. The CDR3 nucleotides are TGTGCCAGCAGCTCCCGAGGAGGGGGCGACTATGGCTACACCTTC.